This TCR beta chain was recovered during a study of T cells after yellow fever vaccination. TCRdb reanalysed the 5' RACE reads using MiXCR and keeps one entry per CDR3 protein. The sample shows under 250,000 distinct CDR3 sequences, roughly 3% of them seen only once. Germline CDR1 is SGHTA and CDR2 is FQGNSA. V lost 2 bases and J lost 0, with 7 bases in between. This CDR3 contains 14 residues. The chain employs TRBV7-2 and TRBJ1-2, with a tentative D call TRBD1 (6 bases). Sequenced here: CD4+ T cells sorted from PBMCs, sampled 10 days after the yellow fever booster vaccination. This TCR was recovered from a man between 18 and 35 years old who received the YFV17D yellow fever vaccine. As DNA, the CDR3 is TGTGCCAGCAGCTTAAACAGGGCTAACTATGGCTACACCTTC. The encoded protein is CASSLNRANYGYTF.